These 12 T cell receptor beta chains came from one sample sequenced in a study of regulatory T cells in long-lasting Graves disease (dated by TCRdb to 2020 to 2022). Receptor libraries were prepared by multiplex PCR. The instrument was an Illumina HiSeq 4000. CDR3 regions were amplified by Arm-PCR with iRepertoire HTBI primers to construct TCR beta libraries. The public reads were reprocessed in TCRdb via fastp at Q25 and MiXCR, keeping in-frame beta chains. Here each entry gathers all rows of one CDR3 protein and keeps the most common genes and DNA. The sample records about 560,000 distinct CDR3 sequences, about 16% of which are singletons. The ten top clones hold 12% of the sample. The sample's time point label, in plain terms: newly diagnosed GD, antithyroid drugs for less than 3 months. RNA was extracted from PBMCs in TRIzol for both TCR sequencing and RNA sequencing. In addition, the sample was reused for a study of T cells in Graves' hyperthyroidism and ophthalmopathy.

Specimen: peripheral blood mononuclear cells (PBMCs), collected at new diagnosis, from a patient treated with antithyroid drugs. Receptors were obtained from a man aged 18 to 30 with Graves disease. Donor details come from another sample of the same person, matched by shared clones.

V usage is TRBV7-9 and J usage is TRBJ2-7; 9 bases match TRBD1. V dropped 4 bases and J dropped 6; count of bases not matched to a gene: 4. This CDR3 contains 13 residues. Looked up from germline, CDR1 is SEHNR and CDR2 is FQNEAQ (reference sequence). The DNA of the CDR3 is TGTGCCAGCAGCTACCGGGACAGGGCCGAGCAGTACTTC. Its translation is CASSYRDRAEQYF.

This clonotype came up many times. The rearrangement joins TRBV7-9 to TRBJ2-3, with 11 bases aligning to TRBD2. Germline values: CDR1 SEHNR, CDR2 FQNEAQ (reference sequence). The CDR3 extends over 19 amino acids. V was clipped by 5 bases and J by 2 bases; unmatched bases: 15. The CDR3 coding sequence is TGTGCCAGCAGCCTCAACCCGACCGGGACTAGCGGATTCACAGATACGCAGTATTTT. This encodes CASSLNPTGTSGFTDTQYF.

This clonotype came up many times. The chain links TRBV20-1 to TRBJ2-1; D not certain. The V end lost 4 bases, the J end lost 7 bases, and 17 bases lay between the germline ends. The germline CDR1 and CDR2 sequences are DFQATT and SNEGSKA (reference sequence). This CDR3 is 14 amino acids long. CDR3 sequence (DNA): TGCAGTGCTAAGACCGTACCCGAATCGAATGAGCAGTTCTTC. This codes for CSAKTVPESNEQFF.

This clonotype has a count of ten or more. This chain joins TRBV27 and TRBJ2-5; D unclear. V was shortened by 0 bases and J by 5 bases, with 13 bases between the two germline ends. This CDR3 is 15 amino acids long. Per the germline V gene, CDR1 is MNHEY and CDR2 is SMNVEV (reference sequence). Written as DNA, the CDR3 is TGTGCCAGCAGTTTATCGGTGGCGACGGAGGAGACCCAGTACTTC. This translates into CASSLSVATEETQYF.

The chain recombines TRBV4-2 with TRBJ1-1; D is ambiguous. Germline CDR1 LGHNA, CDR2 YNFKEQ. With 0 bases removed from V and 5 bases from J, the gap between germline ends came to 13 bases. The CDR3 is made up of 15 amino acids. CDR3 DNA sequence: TGTGCCAGCAGCCAAGATTATGGCGGGTATACTGAAGCTTTCTTT. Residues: CASSQDYGGYTEAFF.

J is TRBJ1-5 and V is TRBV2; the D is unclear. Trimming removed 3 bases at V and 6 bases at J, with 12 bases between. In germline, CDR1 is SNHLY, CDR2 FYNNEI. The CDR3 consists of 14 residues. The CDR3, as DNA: TGTGCCAGCAGTGACGCTGTGGGGAGTCAGCCCCAGCATTTT. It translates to CASSDAVGSQPQHF.

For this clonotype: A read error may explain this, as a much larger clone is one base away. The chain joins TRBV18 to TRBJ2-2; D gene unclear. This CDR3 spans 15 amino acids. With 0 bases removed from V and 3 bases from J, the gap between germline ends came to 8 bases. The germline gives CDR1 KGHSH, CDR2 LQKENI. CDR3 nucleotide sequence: TGTGCCAGCTCACCACCCGTGGATGACACCGGGGAGCTGTTTTTT. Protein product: CASSPPVDDTGELFF. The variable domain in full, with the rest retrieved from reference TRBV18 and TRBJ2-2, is NAGVMQNPRHLVRRRGQEARLRCSPMKGHSHVYWYRQLPEEGLKFMVYLQKENIIDESGMPKERFSAEFPKEGPSILRIQQVVRGDSAAYFCASSPPVDDTGELFFGEGSRLTVL.

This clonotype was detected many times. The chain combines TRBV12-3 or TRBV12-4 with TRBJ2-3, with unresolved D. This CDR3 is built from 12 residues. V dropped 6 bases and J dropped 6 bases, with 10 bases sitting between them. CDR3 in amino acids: CASSKYSDTQYF. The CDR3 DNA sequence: TGTGCCAGCAGCAAGTATTCCGATACGCAGTATTTT.

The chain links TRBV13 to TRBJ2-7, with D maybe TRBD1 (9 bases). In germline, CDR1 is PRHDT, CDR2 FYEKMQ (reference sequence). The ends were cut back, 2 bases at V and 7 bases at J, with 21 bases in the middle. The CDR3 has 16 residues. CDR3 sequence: CASSLLRISGTGEQYF. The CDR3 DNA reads TGTGCCAGCAGCTTACTACGTATTAGCGGGACAGGGGAGCAGTACTTC.

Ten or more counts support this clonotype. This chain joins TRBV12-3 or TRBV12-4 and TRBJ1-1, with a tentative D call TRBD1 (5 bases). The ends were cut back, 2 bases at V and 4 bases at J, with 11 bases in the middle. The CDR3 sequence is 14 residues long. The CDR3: CASSLMGDLTEAFF. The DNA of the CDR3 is TGTGCCAGCAGTTTAATGGGGGACCTCACTGAAGCTTTCTTT.

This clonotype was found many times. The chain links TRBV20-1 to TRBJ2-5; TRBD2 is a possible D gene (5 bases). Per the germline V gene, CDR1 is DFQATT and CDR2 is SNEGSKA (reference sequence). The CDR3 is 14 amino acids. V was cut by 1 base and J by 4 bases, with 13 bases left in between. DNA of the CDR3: TGCAGTGCTAGAGTACCGGGGAAGAGAGAGACCCAGTACTTC. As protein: CSARVPGKRETQYF.

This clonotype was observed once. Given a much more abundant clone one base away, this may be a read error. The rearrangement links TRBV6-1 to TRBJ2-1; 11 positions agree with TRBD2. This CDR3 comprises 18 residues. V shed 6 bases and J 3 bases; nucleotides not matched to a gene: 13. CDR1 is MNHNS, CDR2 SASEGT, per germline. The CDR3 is CASRVPSGRPLVYNEQFF. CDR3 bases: TGTGCCAGCAGAGTGCCTAGCGGGAGGCCCCTCGTCTACAATGAGCAGTTCTTC.